Listed below are T cell receptor beta chains from one sample, sequenced in a study of blood T cells in healthy people across ages. TCRdb re-called the 5' RACE reads with MiXCR, one entry per CDR3 protein. The top ten hold around 25% of the sample, which has over 600,000 distinct CDR3 sequences, 56% seen once. Sequenced: blood. The receptors were sampled from a middle-aged man in good health. CDR3s include the opening cysteine and the closing phenylalanine or tryptophan. Rows give clone size only sometimes, using once, few, many, or a class for an expanded clone.

len: 17; abundance: .; v_gene: TRBV20-1; CDR3aa: CSARARERGSSYNEQFF
len: 16; abundance: once; v_gene: TRBV5-1; CDR3aa: CASSGYRVGNTDTQYF
len: 14; abundance: .; v_gene: TRBV4-1; CDR3aa: CASSQEGIQETQFF
len: 15; abundance: .; v_gene: TRBV16; CDR3aa: CASSRGRYSNQPQHF
len: 15; abundance: .; v_gene: TRBV27; CDR3aa: CASSLRGLISYEQYF
len: 15; abundance: .; v_gene: TRBV20-1; CDR3aa: CSALSLQAAAGEQFF
len: 19; abundance: .; v_gene: TRBV28; CDR3aa: CASSIYPGTSGSLSYEQYF
len: 15; abundance: .; v_gene: TRBV20-1; CDR3aa: CSARLRQIASYEQYF
len: 14; abundance: few; v_gene: TRBV7-2; CDR3aa: CASRSGGSTDTQYF
len: 14; abundance: .; v_gene: TRBV6-2/TRBV6-3; CDR3aa: CASRRMGRENIQYF
len: 17; abundance: once; v_gene: TRBV23-1; CDR3aa: CASKKPLTRRSNEKLFF
len: 15; abundance: .; v_gene: TRBV28; CDR3aa: CASSLGGRRENIQYF
len: 14; abundance: few; v_gene: TRBV20-1; CDR3aa: CSALGPDGIETQYF
len: 13; abundance: .; v_gene: TRBV7-9; CDR3aa: CASSFRSCYGYTF
len: 20; abundance: few; v_gene: TRBV4-2; CDR3aa: CASSQDWPSRRDGRPNEQYF
len: 16; abundance: .; v_gene: TRBV20-1; CDR3aa: CSAQGDRGYGTDTQYF
len: 12; abundance: .; v_gene: TRBV18; CDR3aa: CASSPTSNGQYF
len: 12; abundance: .; v_gene: TRBV20-1; CDR3aa: CSAGTRQETQYF
len: 15; abundance: .; v_gene: TRBV29-1; CDR3aa: CSAVPGTGCQETQYF
len: 12; abundance: few; v_gene: TRBV29-1; CDR3aa: CSVDRSVDEQFF
len: 16; abundance: .; v_gene: TRBV28; CDR3aa: CASSSSLAGYQETQYF
len: 16; abundance: .; v_gene: TRBV12-5; CDR3aa: CASGLVLGRAGETQYF
len: 14; abundance: few; v_gene: TRBV29-1; CDR3aa: CSVETTGAQETQYF
len: 17; abundance: .; v_gene: TRBV4-2; CDR3aa: CASSPSRRISGANVLTF
len: 16; abundance: .; v_gene: TRBV10-2; CDR3aa: CASSLAGGVARYEQYF
len: 11; abundance: .; v_gene: TRBV21-1; CDR3aa: CASSTGHEQYF
len: 13; abundance: .; v_gene: TRBV11-3; CDR3aa: CASSLEHNNEQFF
len: 11; abundance: .; v_gene: TRBV12-3/TRBV12-4; CDR3aa: CASRLTGGYTF
len: 17; abundance: once; v_gene: TRBV4-2; CDR3aa: CASSQDGLAGITDTQYF
len: 22; abundance: .; v_gene: TRBV28; CDR3aa: CASSAQYPGLLTHLTSTDTQYF
len: 14; abundance: .; v_gene: TRBV20-1; CDR3aa: CSAREGRSFEKLFF
len: 15; abundance: few; v_gene: TRBV29-1; CDR3aa: CSLQVLAGYGNEQFF
len: 13; abundance: .; v_gene: TRBV15; CDR3aa: CATARDRGYEQYF
len: 15; abundance: .; v_gene: TRBV28; CDR3aa: CASSFGDRGNSPLHF
len: 12; abundance: .; v_gene: TRBV18; CDR3aa: CASSPRGREAFF
len: 12; abundance: .; v_gene: TRBV29-1; CDR3aa: CSVGTGVHEQYF
len: 16; abundance: .; v_gene: TRBV28; CDR3aa: CASSLPRTAMTYEQYF
len: 14; abundance: .; v_gene: TRBV20-1; CDR3aa: CSQRTRNSYNEQFF
len: 18; abundance: .; v_gene: TRBV5-1; CDR3aa: CASSLLAGGPASYNEQYF
len: 15; abundance: few; v_gene: TRBV20-1; CDR3aa: CSARVTGTDKRTQYF
len: 14; abundance: .; v_gene: TRBV29-1; CDR3aa: CSVETTGAKNIRYF
len: 19; abundance: .; v_gene: TRBV7-2; CDR3aa: CASSLRGGLAGRRRETQYF
len: 15; abundance: .; v_gene: TRBV2; CDR3aa: CASREGLAGTDTQYF
len: 15; abundance: .; v_gene: TRBV28; CDR3aa: CASMGRTQVTDTQYF
len: 16; abundance: few; v_gene: TRBV12-3/TRBV12-4; CDR3aa: CASRHGTALWTTEAFF
len: 16; abundance: .; v_gene: TRBV4-3; CDR3aa: CASSQVTTPLRETQYF
len: 20; abundance: .; v_gene: TRBV9; CDR3aa: CASSRVPTSGRADLYNEQFF
len: 14; abundance: .; v_gene: TRBV5-6; CDR3aa: CASSFENGLGTQYF
len: 16; abundance: .; v_gene: TRBV20-1; CDR3aa: CSARVPTSGSRDTQYF
len: 14; abundance: .; v_gene: TRBV7-9; CDR3aa: CASSQGSGRTEAFF
len: 13; abundance: .; v_gene: TRBV4-3; CDR3aa: CASSQVHIDTQYF
len: 12; abundance: .; v_gene: TRBV6-5; CDR3aa: CASSPDSVYYTF
len: 14; abundance: .; v_gene: TRBV7-2; CDR3aa: CASSLEKWDSPLHF
len: 15; abundance: .; v_gene: TRBV4-3; CDR3aa: CASSQDTTTYYGYTF